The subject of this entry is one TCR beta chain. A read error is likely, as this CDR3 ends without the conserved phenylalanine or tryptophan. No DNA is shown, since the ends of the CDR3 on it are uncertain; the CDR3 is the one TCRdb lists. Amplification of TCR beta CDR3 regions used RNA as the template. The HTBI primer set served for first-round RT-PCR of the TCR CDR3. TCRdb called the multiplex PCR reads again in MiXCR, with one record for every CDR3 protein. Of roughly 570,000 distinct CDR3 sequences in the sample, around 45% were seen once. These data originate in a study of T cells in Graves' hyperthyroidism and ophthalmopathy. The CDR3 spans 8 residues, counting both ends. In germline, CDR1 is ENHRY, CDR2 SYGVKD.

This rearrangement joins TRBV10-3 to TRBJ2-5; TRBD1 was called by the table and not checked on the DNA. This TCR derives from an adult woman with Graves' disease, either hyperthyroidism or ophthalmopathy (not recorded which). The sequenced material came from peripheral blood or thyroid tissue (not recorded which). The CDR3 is CAITAHVA.